The sequence of this TCR beta chain was determined in a study of spatial heterogeneity in lung cancer. TCRdb reprocessed the 5' RACE reads with MiXCR, giving one entry per CDR3 protein. The table shows about 40,000 distinct CDR3 sequences, with approximately 5.2% occurring only once. Time point meaning: sample taken at primary tumor resection. Researchers sequenced whole RNA taken from tumor, nontumor lung or frozen PBMC without sorting. This clonotype has at least ten counts. This material consisted of PBMCs, taken at surgery. This clonotype was sampled from a female donor with early-stage non-small cell lung cancer.

CDR3 loop: CASSRLEDEQYF. Written as DNA, the CDR3 is TGTGCCAGCAGCCGTCTGGAGGACGAGCAGTACTTC. The chain joins TRBV7-6 to TRBJ2-7; the D gene is possibly TRBD2 (5 bases). V lost 5 bases and J lost 5, with 10 bases in between. CDR1 is SGHVS, CDR2 FNYEAQ, per germline. The CDR3 is made up of 12 amino acids.